The 10 T cell receptor beta chains presented below share a single source sample, sequenced in a study of T cells in Graves' hyperthyroidism and ophthalmopathy. From RNA transcripts, TCR beta CDR3 regions were amplified. The TCR CDR3 was amplified in a first-round RT-PCR using the HTBI primer set. TCRdb passed the multiplex PCR reads through MiXCR, listing each CDR3 protein once. There are about 540,000 distinct CDR3 sequences in the sample; around 46% occur only once, and 8.2% lies in the top ten. The sample taken for sequencing was peripheral blood or thyroid tissue (not recorded which). These TCRs come from a woman aged 18-29 years with Graves' hyperthyroidism.

About this clonotype itself: The junction does not match germline at one end; this may be a read error. This sequence joins TRBV2 and TRBJ2-7, with no clear D. Per the germline V gene, CDR1 is SNHLY and CDR2 is FYNNEI. The CDR3 extends over 14 amino acids. In DNA, the CDR3 is TGTGCCAGCAGAGAAGCGCTTTGGGGTGGCGAGCAGTACTTC. Amino acids: CASREALWGGEQYF. The full variable domain, completed using reference TRBV2 and TRBJ2-7, is EPEVTQTPSHQVTQMGQEVILRCVPISNHLYFYWYRQILGQKVEFLVSFYNNEISEKSEIFDDQFSVERPDGSNFTLKIRSTKLEDSAMYFCASREALWGGEQYFGPGTRLTVT.

This clonotype was seen only a few times. The V gene is TRBV7-6, the J gene TRBJ1-4; D call uncertain. The CDR3 extends over 15 amino acids. Trimming stripped 1 base from V and 4 bases from J, with 10 bases between. Germline assignment: CDR1 SGHVS and CDR2 FNYEAQ. The CDR3 DNA follows: TGTGCCAGCAGCTTAGGCTCGGACGATAATGAAAAACTGTTTTTT. It yields the protein CASSLGSDDNEKLFF.

As for this clonotype: The conserved phenylalanine or tryptophan normally closing the CDR3 is absent here, so this likely arose from a read error. As DNA, the CDR3 is TGTGCCAGCAGACCCATGGGCCCGGTTAACTATGGCTACACCCTC. This translates into CASRPMGPVNYGYTL. This sequence joins TRBV25-1 and TRBJ1-2; D is uncertain. Trimming left V 6 bases short and J 1 base short, with 15 bases between. CDR1 is MGHDK and CDR2 is SYGVNS in the germline V gene. This CDR3 is built from 15 residues.

This chain's CDR3 is CAISTGTAYGYTF. Here the CDR3 DNA reads TGTGCCATCAGCACCGGGACAGCTTATGGCTACACCTTC. This chain connects TRBV10-3 to TRBJ1-2; 7 nucleotides match TRBD1. CDR3 length: 13 residues. Germline CDR1 is ENHRY and CDR2 is SYGVKD. J gave up 5 bases and V 6 bases, and 6 bases lay outside the gene matches.

As for this clonotype: A much larger clone differs by one base, so this may be a read error. The V call is TRBV15, the J call TRBJ2-2; 8 bases match TRBD1. The length of the CDR3 is 15 residues. Germline CDR1 is LNHNV and CDR2 is YYDKDF (reference sequence). After removal of 3 bases from V and 4 bases from J, the junction contained 4 bases not matched to a gene. The CDR3 bases are TGTGCCACCAGCAGGAACAGGGGGGCCACCGGGGAGCTGTTTTTT. Its protein is CATSRNRGATGELFF.

V and J are TRBV20-1 and TRBJ2-7, with 10 bases lining up with TRBD1. The CDR3 length is 14 residues. From germline, CDR1 is DFQATT and CDR2 SNEGSKA (reference sequence). V dropped 3 bases and J dropped 6; count of bases not matched to a gene: 8. The CDR3 reads CSARPGQGISEQYF. CDR3 bases: TGCAGTGCTAGGCCGGGACAGGGGATCTCCGAGCAGTACTTC.

This clonotype came up a few times. The chain carries TRBV7-2 and TRBJ1-4; TRBD1 might be the D (6 bases). This CDR3 region has 16 residues. Trimming took 5 bases from V and 10 from J, leaving 23 bases between them. CDR1 and CDR2 from the germline V gene are SGHTA and FQGNSA. The CDR3 nucleotides read TGTGCCAGCAGCCCGAGAGGGGGGTACGGAACTCGAAAACTGTTTTTT. Protein sequence: CASSPRGGYGTRKLFF.

This chain joins TRBV11-2 and TRBJ2-5; 8 nucleotides align to TRBD1. CDR1 is SGHAT, CDR2 FQNNGV, per germline. Trimming at V came to 10 bases and at J to 5 bases, leaving 6 bases not matched to a gene. This CDR3 is built from 12 residues. The DNA for the CDR3 is TGTGCCACAGGACAGGGAACTGAGACCCAGTACTTC. Translated, it gives CATGQGTETQYF.

The V and J genes are TRBV2 and TRBJ1-5; D gene uncertain. Trimming took 1 base from V and 3 from J, leaving 10 bases between them. Germline lookup yields CDR1 SNHLY and CDR2 FYNNEI. This CDR3 is built from 15 residues. In DNA form, the CDR3 reads TGTGCCAGCAGTGAAGGGTTGGGGTACAATCAGCCCCAGCATTTT. Its protein product is CASSEGLGYNQPQHF.

Ten or more counts support this clonotype. The chain has TRBV7-9 and TRBJ1-2; no clear D. V dropped 5 bases and J dropped 5 bases, with 6 bases sitting between them. Per the germline V gene, CDR1 is SEHNR and CDR2 is FQNEAQ (reference sequence). The CDR3 runs to 11 residues. The CDR3 nucleotides read TGTGCCAGCAGCAGGTTGTATGGCTACACCTTC. Translating gives CASSRLYGYTF. Together with reference TRBV7-9 and TRBJ1-2, the CDR3 gives the full variable domain: DTGVSQNPRHKITKRGQNVTFRCDPISEHNRLYWYRQTLGQGPEFLTYFQNEAQLEKSRLLSDRFSAERPKGSFSTLEIQRTEQGDSAMYLCASSRLYGYTFGSGTRLTVV.